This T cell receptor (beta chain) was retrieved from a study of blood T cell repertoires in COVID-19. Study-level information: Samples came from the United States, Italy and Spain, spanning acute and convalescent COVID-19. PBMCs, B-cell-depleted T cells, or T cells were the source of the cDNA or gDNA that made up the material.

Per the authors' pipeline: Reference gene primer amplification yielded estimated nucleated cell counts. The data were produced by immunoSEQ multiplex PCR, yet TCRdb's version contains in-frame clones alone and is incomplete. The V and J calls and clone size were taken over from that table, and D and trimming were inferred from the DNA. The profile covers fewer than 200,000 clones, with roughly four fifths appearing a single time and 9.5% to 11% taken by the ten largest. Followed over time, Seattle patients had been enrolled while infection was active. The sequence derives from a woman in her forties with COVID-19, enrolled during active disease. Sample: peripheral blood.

In DNA, the CDR3 is TGTGCCAGCAGTTGGTCGACAGGTGGACCGGGAGAGCAGTACTTC. Its protein product is CASSWSTGGPGEQYF. The J gene is TRBJ2-7, the V gene TRBV28, with D possibly being TRBD1 (6 bases). This CDR3 region has 15 residues. Germline lookup yields CDR1 MDHEN and CDR2 SYDVKM. The V and J ends lost 4 bases and 7 bases respectively, with 20 bases between them.